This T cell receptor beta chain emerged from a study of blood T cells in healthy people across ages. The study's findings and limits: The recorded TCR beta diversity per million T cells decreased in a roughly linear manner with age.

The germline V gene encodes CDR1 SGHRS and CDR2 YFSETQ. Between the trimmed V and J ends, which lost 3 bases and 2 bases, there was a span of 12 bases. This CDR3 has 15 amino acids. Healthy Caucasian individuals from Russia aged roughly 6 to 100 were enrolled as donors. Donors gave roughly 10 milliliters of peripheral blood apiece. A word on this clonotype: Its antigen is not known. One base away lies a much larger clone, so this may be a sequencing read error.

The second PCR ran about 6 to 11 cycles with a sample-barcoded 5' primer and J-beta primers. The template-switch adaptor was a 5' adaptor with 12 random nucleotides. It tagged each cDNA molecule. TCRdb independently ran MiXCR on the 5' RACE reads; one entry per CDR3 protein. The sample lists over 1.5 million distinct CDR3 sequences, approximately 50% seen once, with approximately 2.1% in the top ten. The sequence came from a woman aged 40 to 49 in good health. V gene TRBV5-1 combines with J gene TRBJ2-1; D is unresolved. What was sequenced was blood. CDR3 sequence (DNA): TGCGCCAGCAGCTACGACCCAAACCCCTACAATGAGCAGTTCTTC. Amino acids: CASSYDPNPYNEQFF.